This T cell receptor (beta chain) came from a study of PD-1 blockade in classical Hodgkin lymphoma. As to this clone: Its antigen is not identified.

Time point of the sample: newly diagnosed, previously untreated cHL patient sample. Thawed PBMCs yielded CD4+ T cells through magnetic negative selection. Germline assignment: CDR1 SGHRS and CDR2 YFSETQ. The CDR3 is 14 amino acids. The V gene lost 3 bases and the J gene lost 4 bases, with 13 bases spanning the gap. Study-level points and caveats: Newly diagnosed patients were reported to start with lower TCR diversity than healthy donors. The drivers behind the repertoire differences, possibly disease activity or prior therapy, remain undefined.

Assay used: immunoSEQ multiplex PCR; TCRdb lists only in-frame clones, some missing. The repertoire holds around 21,000 clones, more than 85% seen once, with 0.4% to 0.5% in the top ten. This chain joins TRBV5-1 and TRBJ1-1; D gene ambiguous. This clonotype was sampled from a human donor with classical Hodgkin lymphoma. The sequencing input was CD4+ T cells from blood. The CDR3 DNA is TGCGCCAGCAGCTCTCAACCCCAAGGCACTGAAGCTTTCTTT. Protein sequence: CASSSQPQGTEAFF. The full variable domain, in which reference TRBV5-1 and TRBJ1-1 provide the parts outside the CDR3, is KAGVTQTPRYLIKTRGQQVTLSCSPISGHRSVSWYQQTPGQGLQFLFEYFSETQRNKGNFPGRFSGRQFSNSRSEMNVSTLELGDSALYLCASSSQPQGTEAFFGQGTRLTVV.